This T cell receptor beta chain was captured by sequencing in a study of immune heterogeneity within non-small cell lung tumors. Study information: Squamous cell carcinomas accounted for several of the tumors, non-squamous carcinomas for approximately 10, and 1 was not otherwise specified.

The table lists this clonotype with many counts. Its cognate antigen is unknown. The CDR3 has 15 amino acids. V trimming: 5 bases; J trimming: 3 bases; junction bases outside the gene matches: 4. CDR1 MNHNS and CDR2 SASEGT come from the germline V gene. Multiplex PCR amplified the TCR beta CDR3 region. Its first round ran for approximately 11 cycles with 32 V and 13 J primers. TCRdb redid the calling of the multiplex PCR reads with MiXCR, one entry per CDR3 protein. The data show under 15,000 distinct CDR3 sequences, with under 30% seen just once and around 15% held by the top ten. Template was bulk tumor genomic DNA, approximately 560 ng per sample. In surgery, several biopsies were collected from each primary tumor at widely spaced sites. It was patients with untreated, newly diagnosed non-small cell lung cancer who underwent curative surgery. Those donating were patients (newly diagnosed with non-small cell lung cancer) who were having surgery with curative intent.

Study observations and caveats: Local T-cell clonality tracked local tumor mutational burden; the correlation was moderate but significant (R approximately 0.34). Recurrence of identical dominant CDR3 beta clonotypes was observed across tumor sites within a patient, alongside site-unique high-frequency clones.

This chain connects TRBV6-1 to TRBJ2-2; 9 bases fit TRBD1. The source of this sequence is a man aged 50 to 59 with non-small cell lung cancer. Material: lung tumor tissue. In DNA, the CDR3 is TGTGCCAGCAGTCGAGACAGGGGGGACACCGGGGAGCTGTTTTTT. Protein: CASSRDRGDTGELFF.